The rows below give T cell receptor beta chains drawn from one sample of a study of cytomegalovirus exposure and HLA in healthy donors. Clones were read by immunoSEQ multiplex PCR, and TCRdb kept only the in-frame ones, dropping some. In the table there are about 180,000 clones, approximately 80% of which are singletons. The sequenced sample was PBMCs. The receptors were gathered from a young man in good health and CMV-seronegative. CDR3s include the opening cysteine and the closing phenylalanine or tryptophan. The D gene is left open where the match is weak. Rows give clone size only sometimes, using once, few, many, or a class for an expanded clone.

j_call clone_size d_call v_call cdr3_nt cdr3_aa
TRBJ2-3 NA TRBD2 TRBV12-5 TGTGCTAGTGCCACAATCTCGGCGGGGGAAGGGGATACGCAGTATTTT CASATISAGEGDTQYF
TRBJ2-5 NA NA TRBV7-8 TGTGCCAGCAGCTTAGGATCGTCGAGCGCCCCTCAAGAGACCCAGTACTTC CASSLGSSSAPQETQYF
TRBJ1-1 NA NA TRBV5-1 TGCGCCAGCAGCTTGGAAGGGGTGGGCGCTGAAGCTTTCTTT CASSLEGVGAEAFF
TRBJ1-5 NA NA TRBV28 TGTGCCAGCTCTTATAGCAATCAGCCCCAGCATTTT CASSYSNQPQHF
TRBJ1-2 NA NA TRBV15 TGTGCCACCAGCAGGTCTGGGCGCGGCTACACCTTC CATSRSGRGYTF
TRBJ2-5 NA TRBD1 TRBV28 TGTGCCAGCAGCCTCCGGGACAGCCTTTTTGCGCCCCAGTACTTC CASSLRDSLFAPQYF
TRBJ2-7 NA TRBD2 TRBV27 TGTGCCAGCAGTTCGTCTCAACTAGCGGCCGCTTACGAGCAGTACTTC CASSSSQLAAAYEQYF
TRBJ1-2 NA TRBD1 TRBV28 TGTGCCAGCAGTCCATCCGACATCTCGACAGGGATCTATGGCTACACCTTC CASSPSDISTGIYGYTF
TRBJ2-3 few TRBD2 TRBV6-1 TGTGCCAGCAGTGGCCGGTTGGCGGGGGGACCATTTATGCCAGATACGCAGTATTTT CASSGRLAGGPFMPDTQYF
TRBJ2-7 NA NA TRBV5-5 TGTGCCAGCAGCATCCTCGGGGGACAGCCTGGCTACGAGCAGTACTTC CASSILGGQPGYEQYF
TRBJ2-7 NA TRBD2 TRBV27 TGTGCCAGCAGTTCTAGCGGGAGGCTCTCCTACGAGCAGTACTTC CASSSSGRLSYEQYF
TRBJ2-2 once NA TRBV5-1 TGCGCCAGCAGCTTGGGACAGCTGAACACCGGGGAGCTGTTTTTT CASSLGQLNTGELFF
TRBJ2-1 NA NA TRBV7-3 TGTGCCAGCAGCTTAAGCCCGGTCTACAATGAGCAGTTCTTC CASSLSPVYNEQFF
TRBJ1-2 NA TRBD1 TRBV2 TGTGCCAGCAGTCCGGGACAGGGAGAAAGTAGGACCTTC CASSPGQGESRTF
TRBJ2-5 NA TRBD2 TRBV27 TGTGCCAGCAGTTCGGGGACTAGCGGGAAAAACCCATACCAAGAGACCCAGTACTTC CASSSGTSGKNPYQETQYF
TRBJ1-2 NA NA TRBV19 TGTGCCAGTAGTTTCAGGGGTTCCTATGGCTACACCTTC CASSFRGSYGYTF
TRBJ1-1 NA NA TRBV5-1 TGCGCCAGCAGCTTGGGACAGTACAGCAACACTGAAGCTTCCTTT CASSLGQYSNTEASF
TRBJ1-2 NA NA TRBV7-9 TGTGCCAGCAGCTTCGAGGGACTTCACTATGGCTACACCTTC CASSFEGLHYGYTF
TRBJ2-1 NA TRBD2 TRBV7-2 TGTGCCAGCAGCTTCGGGACTAGCGGGGGTACAGGTGAGCAGTTCTTC CASSFGTSGGTGEQFF
TRBJ1-5 NA NA TRBV19 TGTGCCAGTAGTATGGGCTGGGTAATGGATTTT CASSMGWVMDF
TRBJ1-6 NA NA TRBV18 TGTGCCAGCTCACCCGATGACAGACGCTATAATTCACCCCTCCACTTT CASSPDDRRYNSPLHF
TRBJ1-1 once NA TRBV28 TGTGCCAGCAGTTTCGTCAGGGTCAACACTGAAGCTTTCTTT CASSFVRVNTEAFF
TRBJ2-5 few TRBD1 TRBV28 TGTGCCAGCAGCAAGGGACAGGGGGCTCAAGAGACCCAGTACTTC CASSKGQGAQETQYF
TRBJ1-1 NA NA TRBV19 TGTGCCAGTAGTTCAGACGACAGTCAAGCTTTCTTT CASSSDDSQAFF